This T cell receptor beta chain was found in a study of OX40 agonist ivuxolimab in advanced cancers. Some background on the complete study: Ivuxolimab was a fully human IgG2 agonistic monoclonal antibody targeting the costimulatory receptor OX40 (CD134). The dose-escalation cohort was 82.7% male with a mean age of roughly 60 years, ranging from about 23 to 85. Intravenous ivuxolimab was administered to patients every 2 weeks at six dose levels: 0.01, 0.1, 0.3, 1.5, 3 and 10 mg/kg. Prior anti-PD-1, anti-PD-L1 or anti-CTLA-4 therapy was permitted, and checkpoint inhibitors had been received by 30% to 40% of dose-escalation patients. Of the 52 patients in dose escalation, some 20 had hepatocellular carcinoma, around 15 had melanoma, 9 had renal cell carcinoma and 9 had head and neck cancer. The paper covers the monotherapy dose-escalation part of the phase I ivuxolimab trial, which included N of about 51 patients. The point of sequencing TCRbeta in the periphery was to test whether ivuxolimab changed TCR sequence diversity and drove clonal T-cell expansion. Partial responses were achieved by three dose-escalation patients, of whom one had hepatocellular carcinoma and two had cutaneous melanoma.

From the cysteine through the phenylalanine, the CDR3 covers 13 amino acids. Only the CDR3 region is kept as DNA, spanning 39 bases read in frame from base 1. CDR1 and CDR2, looked up from the germline V gene (reference sequence), are SEHNR and FQNEAQ. Results the study describes overall, beyond this receptor: Low levels of normalized T-cell clonal expansion were also shown by some nonresponding patients. The antigen specificity of the clonally expanded peripheral T cells was not determined. In partial responders in the 0.1-3.0 mg/kg groups, normalized peripheral clonal expansion was found to be among the lowest, especially among CD8+ T cells. After ivuxolimab, CD8+ T cells had more expanded clones than CD4+ T cells on average. At doses of 0.1 to 3.0 mg/kg, clonal expansion of both CD4+ and CD8+ T cells in blood was seen between baseline and week 6.

Patients with a history of autoimmune disease or receiving systemic immunosuppression were excluded from the trial. In every dose cohort, peripheral blood was drawn for TCR sequencing at baseline, cycle 4 day 1, and cycle 7 day 1. Samples came from an open-label, multicenter, first-in-human phase I dose-escalation trial of ivuxolimab. Adults with locally advanced or metastatic melanoma, renal cell, hepatocellular, or head and neck squamous cell carcinoma were enrolled in the trial. Before TCR sequencing, CD4+ T cells and CD8+ T cells were sorted from peripheral blood as separate populations. For sequencing of the TCRbeta CDR3 region, genomic DNA was extracted from the sorted cells. TCRbeta CDR3 regions were sequenced using the immunoSEQ Assay. TCRdb's version of the immuneACCESS table is confined to in-frame rearrangements and falls short of the full clone set. An unresolved V gene accounts for under half of the shortfall where checked; the remainder is of unknown origin. The sample table holds approximately 25,000 clones, of which approximately 91% were seen once. Of the sample, more than 40% is held by the ten largest clones.

For this clone: Its target antigen remains unknown. The junction shows a germline mismatch at one end, possibly a read error.

The sample consisted of CD4+ or CD8+ T cells sorted from blood, taken in a trial of the OX40 agonist ivuxolimab. This receptor was taken from an adult with an advanced solid tumor such as melanoma, head and neck, liver or kidney cancer. The chain couples TRBV7-9 to TRBJ1-2; the D gene is possibly TRBD1, with 6 bases matching. The CDR3 protein sequence reads: CASSLGQLHGYTF. The sequenced DNA is TGTGCCAGCAGTTTAGGACAGCTCCATGGCTACACCTTC.